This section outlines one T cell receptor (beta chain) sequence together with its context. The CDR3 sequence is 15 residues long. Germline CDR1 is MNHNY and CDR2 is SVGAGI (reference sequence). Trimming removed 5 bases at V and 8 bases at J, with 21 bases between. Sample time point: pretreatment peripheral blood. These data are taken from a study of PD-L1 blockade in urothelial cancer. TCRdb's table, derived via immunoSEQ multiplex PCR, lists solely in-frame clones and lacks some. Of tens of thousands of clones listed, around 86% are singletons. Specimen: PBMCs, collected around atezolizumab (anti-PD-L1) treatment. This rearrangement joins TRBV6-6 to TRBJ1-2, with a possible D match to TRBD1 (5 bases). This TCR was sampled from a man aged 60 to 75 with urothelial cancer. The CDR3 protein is CASSDQPSSRGGYTF. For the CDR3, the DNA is TGTGCCAGCAGTGACCAACCCTCGTCGCGGGGGGGCTACACCTTC.